This T cell receptor beta chain is drawn from a study of blood T cell repertoires in COVID-19. Study in general: Samples came from the United States, Italy and Spain, spanning acute and convalescent COVID-19. Sample material is recorded as cDNA or gDNA derived from T cells, B-cell-depleted T cells, or PBMCs.

As processed by the authors: Amplifying reference gene primers gave estimates of nucleated cell counts. Produced via immunoSEQ multiplex PCR; TCRdb's table is partial and in-frame only. The DNA was the basis for D and trimming; V, J and clone size are from that table. Found here are approximately 280,000 clones, roughly 83% of them singletons; the top ten hold more than 1.2%. Followed longitudinally, the Seattle patients had been enrolled during active infection. The CDR3 loop spans 14 amino acids. The germline gives CDR1 SEHNR, CDR2 FQNEAQ (reference sequence). V gave up 0 bases and J gave up 4 bases, with 9 bases separating them.

The origin of this receptor is a human donor with COVID-19, enrolled during active disease. The donor label of this sample is uncertain. Material for sequencing was peripheral blood. The chain uses TRBV7-9 and TRBJ1-2; D gene ambiguous. Here the CDR3 reads CASSLAPGSYGYTF. DNA of the CDR3: TGTGCCAGCAGCTTAGCTCCCGGGAGCTATGGCTACACCTTC. The full variable domain, rest sourced from reference TRBV7-9 and TRBJ1-2, is DTGVSQNPRHKITKRGQNVTFRCDPISEHNRLYWYRQTLGQGPEFLTYFQNEAQLEKSRLLSDRFSAERPKGSFSTLEIQRTEQGDSAMYLCASSLAPGSYGYTFGSGTRLTVV.